Included here is one T cell receptor beta chain sequence, with context. This sample was included in a study of blood T cell repertoires in COVID-19. Study-wide background: There were acute and convalescent COVID-19 samples, and they came from the United States, Italy and Spain.

Per the authors' pipeline: How many nucleated cells were present was estimated from reference gene primer amplification. TCRdb's copy holds only in-frame clones and misses some; the assay was immunoSEQ multiplex PCR. D and trimming were read from the DNA, whereas the V and J calls and clone size are those reported in that table. Here the sample spans some 99,000 clones, less than 90% being singletons. This CDR3 comprises 15 residues. Losses at the gene ends were 6 bases for V and 4 bases for J; bases not matched to a gene: 3. The germline V gene has CDR1 MDHEN and CDR2 SYDVKM. Sequenced material: peripheral blood. The source is a woman between 55 and 75 years old with acute or convalescent COVID-19. V and J are TRBV28 and TRBJ2-1; TRBD2 agrees at 13 bases. CDR3 DNA: TGTGCCAGCAGACTAGCGGGGGGGAATTACAATGAGCAGTTCTTC. Translating it yields CASRLAGGNYNEQFF.